A single sample is the source of the 30 T cell receptor beta chains below, sequenced in a study of T cells in Graves' hyperthyroidism and ophthalmopathy. TCR beta CDR3 regions were amplified from RNA. Carried out on the TCR CDR3, a first-round RT-PCR used the HTBI primer set. TCRdb re-derived calls from the multiplex PCR reads in MiXCR, one entry per CDR3 protein. The sample lists hundreds of thousands of distinct CDR3 sequences; about 13% were seen once. Sample: blood. The receptors were gathered from a woman between 18 and 29 years old with Graves' hyperthyroidism.

This clonotype occurred a few times. The junction departs from germline at one end; a sequencing error may be responsible. V gene TRBV20-1 combines with J gene TRBJ1-5; 7 nucleotides align to TRBD1. The CDR3 is 14 amino acids. The V gene's germline CDR1 is DFQATT and CDR2 SNEGSKA (reference sequence). CDR3 nucleotides: TGCAGTGCTTGGGACAGTTATAGCGATCAGCCCCAGCATTTT. Translating it yields CSAWDSYSDQPQHF.

This clonotype was counted at least ten times. The V call is TRBV18, the J call TRBJ2-2; maybe TRBD2 (5 bases). The germline V gene has CDR1 KGHSH and CDR2 LQKENI. The CDR3 length is 12 residues. Trimming removed 6 bases at V and 7 bases at J, with 9 bases between. Written as DNA, the CDR3 is TGTGCCAGCTCTGAGGGTGTCGGGGAGCTGTTTTTT. Translated, it gives CASSEGVGELFF.

This clonotype was picked up one time. An end of the junction does not agree with germline; a read error may underlie this. V usage is TRBV13 and J usage is TRBJ2-3, with a possible D match to TRBD1 (5 bases). CDR1 is PRHDT and CDR2 is FYEKMQ in the germline V gene (reference sequence). There are 15 residues in the CDR3. The chain's CDR3 is CASSLTETTTDTQYF. DNA of the CDR3: TGCGCCAGCAGCTTGACAGAAACCACGACAGATACGCAGTATTTT.

This clonotype has a count of ten or more. The chain joins TRBV28 to TRBJ2-7, with 9 bases identical to TRBD1. Germline values: CDR1 MDHEN, CDR2 SYDVKM. The trim removed 3 bases at V and 4 bases at J, leaving 4 bases unmatched. This CDR3 comprises 14 residues. CDR3 in amino acids: CASSFGDRVYEQYF. The CDR3 DNA is TGTGCCAGCAGTTTTGGGGACAGGGTATACGAGCAGTACTTC.

Many counts were recorded for this clonotype. This chain uses TRBV6-5 with TRBJ2-4; possible D gene TRBD1, 6 bases. The CDR3 has 15 amino acids. V shed 0 bases and J shed 6 bases, with 12 bases lying between them. From germline, CDR1 is MNHEY and CDR2 SVGAGI. The CDR3: CASSYSTGGGNIQYF. CDR3 in DNA: TGTGCCAGCAGTTACTCTACTGGGGGCGGAAACATTCAGTACTTC.

This clonotype was detected a few times. The chain joins TRBV6-1 to TRBJ1-4; D is unresolved. There are 14 residues in the CDR3. The germline gives CDR1 MNHNS, CDR2 SASEGT. Trimming left V 6 bases short and J 1 base short, with 9 bases between. The DNA for the CDR3 is TGTGCCAGCAGCTCTATGGTAACTAATGAAAAACTGTTTTTT. It specifies CASSSMVTNEKLFF.

In its sample, this clonotype was seen many times. The chain couples TRBV3-1 to TRBJ2-3; weak D call: TRBD2 (5 bases). Trimming removed 1 base at V and 4 bases at J, with 6 bases between. Germline V gene sequence: CDR1 LGHDT, CDR2 YNNKEL (reference sequence). The CDR3 spans 13 residues. CDR3 region: CASSQGGPDTQYF. The CDR3 coding sequence is TGTGCCAGCAGCCAAGGAGGGCCAGATACGCAGTATTTT.

The gene calls are TRBV5-6 and TRBJ1-1; 11 bases are shared with TRBD1. Germline V gene lookup returns CDR1 SGHDT and CDR2 YYEEEE. V trimming: 2 bases; J trimming: 5 bases; junction bases outside the gene matches: 5. The CDR3 is 15 residues long. In DNA, the CDR3 is TGTGCCAGCAGCTTTAAAGGGACAGGGGGGACTGAAGCTTTCTTT. This translates into CASSFKGTGGTEAFF.

The sample holds many counts of this clonotype. The J gene is TRBJ1-1, the V gene TRBV6-2 or TRBV6-3; tentative D call: TRBD1 (5 bases). CDR1 MNHEY and CDR2 SVGEGT come from the germline V gene. V was pared by 3 bases and J by 2 bases, with 10 bases between. The CDR3 contains 14 residues. The CDR3 spells CASSYGHLNTEAFF. In DNA form, the CDR3 reads TGTGCCAGCAGTTATGGACACTTAAACACTGAAGCTTTCTTT.

This sequence joins TRBV4-1 and TRBJ1-4, with D unclear. Trimming removed 0 bases at V and 2 bases at J, with 16 bases between. CDR1 and CDR2 (germline): MGHRA, YSYEKL. The CDR3 contains 18 residues. Written as DNA, the CDR3 is TGCGCCAGCAGCCAAGATAAGAGGACGGGGAGTACTAATGAAAAACTGTTTTTT. Translated: CASSQDKRTGSTNEKLFF.

This clonotype was recorded many times. The chain recombines TRBV29-1 with TRBJ2-5; 10 bases map to TRBD2. The length of the CDR3 is 14 residues. Germline CDR1 SQVTM, CDR2 ANQGSEA. With 4 bases clipped from V and 5 bases from J, the junction kept 7 bases outside the gene matches. CDR3 loop: CSVAWTSGGETQYF. The CDR3 DNA reads TGCAGCGTTGCCTGGACTAGCGGAGGGGAGACCCAGTACTTC.

CDR3 amino acids: CAGGTGGETQYF. DNA for the CDR3: TGTGCCGGTGGTACAGGGGGGGAGACCCAGTACTTC. V is TRBV6-1 and J is TRBJ2-5; TRBD1 agrees at 8 bases. The CDR3 is 12 amino acids. Germline CDR1 MNHNS, CDR2 SASEGT. Trimming took 11 bases from V and 5 from J; bases not matched to a gene: 7.

This clonotype was picked up many times. The DNA for the CDR3 is TGTGCCAGCAGTCCCGGACTAGCGGGGGGGGGCACGCAGTATTTT. Protein product: CASSPGLAGGGTQYF. The rearrangement links TRBV28 to TRBJ2-3, with 15 bases fitting TRBD2. J lost 9 bases, V lost 5 bases, and 6 bases had no gene match. CDR3 length: 15 residues. CDR1 is MDHEN and CDR2 is SYDVKM in the germline V gene.

The J gene is TRBJ2-5, the V gene TRBV5-1; D not certain. CDR1 and CDR2 (germline): SGHRS, YFSETQ. V lost 0 bases and J lost 4, with 19 bases in between. The CDR3 has 17 amino acids. The CDR3: CASSLAFGLSLGETQYF. CDR3 nucleotide sequence: TGCGCCAGCAGCTTGGCTTTCGGCCTATCCTTGGGAGAGACCCAGTACTTC.

This clonotype was observed a handful of times. The chain uses TRBV29-1 and TRBJ2-2, with D maybe TRBD1 (5 bases). Trimming removed 0 bases at V and 4 bases at J, with 12 bases between. The CDR3 is 15 residues long. Germline CDR1 is SQVTM and CDR2 is ANQGSEA. CDR3 sequence (DNA): TGCAGCGTTGAAGATAACAGGCGAGGCACCGGGGAGCTGTTTTTT. This codes for CSVEDNRRGTGELFF.

In this sample, this clonotype turned up many times. This chain connects TRBV29-1 to TRBJ1-1; perhaps TRBD1 as D (6 bases). CDR1 and CDR2 from the germline V gene are SQVTM and ANQGSEA. V lost 4 bases and J lost 6, with 18 bases in between. The CDR3 length is 14 residues. The CDR3: CSVGAGTGRPEAFF. In DNA, the CDR3 is TGCAGCGTTGGTGCGGGTACAGGGCGACCTGAAGCTTTCTTT. The variable domain in full, completed from reference TRBV29-1 and TRBJ1-1, reads SAVISQKPSRDICQRGTSLTIQCQVDSQVTMMFWYRQQPGQSLTLIATANQGSEATYESGFVIDKFPISRPNLTFSTLTVSNMSPEDSSIYLCSVGAGTGRPEAFFGQGTRLTVV.

This clonotype was picked up one time. The V call is TRBV6-2 or TRBV6-3, the J call TRBJ2-5; 10 bases fit TRBD2. Germline V gene lookup returns CDR1 MNHEY and CDR2 SVGEGT. J lost 5 bases, V lost 2 bases, and 8 bases had no gene match. The CDR3 covers 16 residues. The CDR3 loop is CASSYLAGVSGETQYF. In DNA, the CDR3 is TGTGCCAGCAGTTACCTAGCGGGAGTTTCGGGGGAGACCCAGTACTTC.

This clonotype was detected many times. The chain combines TRBV6-1 with TRBJ2-3; TRBD2 matches at 8 bases. This CDR3 comprises 14 residues. Germline V gene data show CDR1 as MNHNS and CDR2 as SASEGT. V lost 3 bases and J lost 2; bases outside the gene matches: 1. CDR3 sequence reads: CASSERGVTDTQYF. For the CDR3, the DNA is TGTGCCAGCAGTGAGCGGGGGGTCACAGATACGCAGTATTTT.

The chain uses TRBV5-1 and TRBJ1-2; 7 positions agree with TRBD1. Germline CDR1 reads SGHRS; CDR2 reads YFSETQ. J gave up 0 bases and V 4 bases, and 9 bases lay outside the gene matches. There are 16 residues in the CDR3. CDR3: CASSRDSLPANYGYTF. The DNA for the CDR3 is TGCGCCAGCAGCCGGGACAGTCTGCCCGCTAACTATGGCTACACCTTC.

This clonotype has a handful of counts. This chain joins TRBV6-1 and TRBJ2-1; 9 bases fit TRBD1. The CDR3 length is 14 residues. Germline trimming cut 8 bases from V and 3 bases from J; bases unmatched to any gene: 5. The germline gives CDR1 MNHNS, CDR2 SASEGT. This chain's CDR3 is CASWLGQGYNEQFF. CDR3 bases: TGTGCCAGCTGGCTGGGACAGGGCTACAATGAGCAGTTCTTC.

Ten or more counts support this clonotype. The V and J genes are TRBV7-9 and TRBJ2-7; D might be TRBD2 (5 bases). The ends were cut back, 7 bases at V and 2 bases at J, with 21 bases in the middle. The germline gives CDR1 SEHNR, CDR2 FQNEAQ (reference sequence). The CDR3 has 16 amino acids. The CDR3 bases are TGTGCCAGCACCACCTCCCGCGGGCAGCAGCCCTACGAGCAGTACTTC. This gives the protein CASTTSRGQQPYEQYF. The variable domain in full, completed from reference TRBV7-9 and TRBJ2-7, reads DTGVSQNPRHKITKRGQNVTFRCDPISEHNRLYWYRQTLGQGPEFLTYFQNEAQLEKSRLLSDRFSAERPKGSFSTLEIQRTEQGDSAMYLCASTTSRGQQPYEQYFGPGTRLTVT.

In this sample, this clonotype turned up many times. This sequence joins TRBV28 and TRBJ1-2; D uncertain. Germline CDR1 is MDHEN and CDR2 is SYDVKM. The V and J ends lost 3 bases and 8 bases respectively, with 13 bases between them. The CDR3 has 13 residues. The CDR3: CASSFNFGYGYTF. For the CDR3, the DNA is TGTGCCAGCAGTTTTAATTTTGGGTACGGCTACACCTTC.

The rearrangement uses TRBV12-3 or TRBV12-4 and TRBJ2-5; 10 bases are shared with TRBD1. V shed 4 bases, J shed 4 bases, and the junction held 6 bases outside the gene matches. There are 15 residues in the CDR3. For the CDR3, the DNA is TGTGCCAGCAGTTCTCGACAGGGGGCCCCAGAGACCCAGTACTTC. Translation gives CASSSRQGAPETQYF.

In its sample, this clonotype was seen many times. This chain links TRBV3-1 with TRBJ1-1; D not certain. CDR1 is LGHDT and CDR2 is YNNKEL in the germline V gene (reference sequence). With 7 bases removed from V and 0 bases from J, the gap between germline ends came to 15 bases. The CDR3 totals 15 residues. This CDR3 is CASTREPGMNTEAFF. CDR3 in DNA: TGTGCCAGCACCCGGGAGCCGGGAATGAACACTGAAGCTTTCTTT.

This chain uses TRBV9 with TRBJ2-1; no definite D call. Germline CDR1 SGDLS, CDR2 YYNGEE. V was clipped by 0 bases and J by 9 bases, with 13 bases between them. This CDR3 region has 14 residues. As DNA, the CDR3 is TGTGCCAGCAGCGTAGTTCCGGGTTTGGGTGAGCAGTTCTTC. This codes for CASSVVPGLGEQFF. The full variable domain, with the rest looked up from reference TRBV9 and TRBJ2-1, is DSGVTQTPKHLITATGQRVTLRCSPRSGDLSVYWYQQSLDQGLQFLIQYYNGEERAKGNILERFSAQQFPDLHSELNLSSLELGDSALYFCASSVVPGLGEQFFGPGTRLTVL.

V and J are TRBV7-8 and TRBJ1-1, with D perhaps TRBD1 (5 bases). The V end was cut by 1 base, the J end by 1 base, with 16 bases between. The CDR3 has 17 residues. The germline V gene encodes CDR1 SGHVS and CDR2 FQNEAQ. The DNA of the CDR3 is TGTGCCAGCAGCTTAGGACGACTAGGGGCCAGGAACACTGAAGCTTTCTTT. Protein sequence: CASSLGRLGARNTEAFF.

The chain is built from TRBV24-1 and TRBJ1-6, with D unresolved. V was trimmed by 4 bases and J by 10 bases, leaving 10 bases between them. There are 13 residues in the CDR3. The germline V gene encodes CDR1 KGHDR and CDR2 SFDVKD. Here the CDR3 reads CATSEQRGSPLHF. In DNA, the CDR3 is TGTGCCACCAGTGAACAACGGGGATCACCCCTCCACTTT.

The table lists this clonotype with many counts. The V gene is TRBV28, the J gene TRBJ1-1, with D maybe TRBD1 (6 bases). There are 14 residues in the CDR3. Germline-derived CDR1 and CDR2 are MDHEN and SYDVKM. With 2 bases removed from V and 2 bases from J, the gap between germline ends came to 9 bases. CDR3 loop: CASSLGTINTEAFF. The DNA for the CDR3 is TGTGCCAGCAGTTTAGGGACAATAAACACTGAAGCTTTCTTT. Filled out from reference TRBV28 and TRBJ1-1, the complete variable domain reads DVKVTQSSRYLVKRTGEKVFLECVQDMDHENMFWYRQDPGLGLRLIYFSYDVKMKEKGDIPEGYSVSREKKERFSLILESASTNQTSMYLCASSLGTINTEAFFGQGTRLTVV.

This clonotype was counted a few times. The chain uses TRBV7-9 and TRBJ1-4; perhaps TRBD1 as D (6 bases). Per germline, CDR1 SEHNR and CDR2 FQNEAQ (reference sequence). CDR3 length: 17 residues. Deletions cut 1 base from V and 8 bases from J, with 20 bases between. The CDR3 DNA reads TGTGCCAGCAGCTTAGTAGGAGGGGGACTCAGCAAGGAAAAACTGTTTTTT. Translating it yields CASSLVGGGLSKEKLFF.

This clonotype was counted at least ten times. V usage is TRBV29-1 and J usage is TRBJ1-1; D is ambiguous. Germline assignment: CDR1 SQVTM and CDR2 ANQGSEA. V was clipped by 3 bases and J by 4 bases, with 15 bases between them. CDR3 length equals 14 residues. The CDR3 DNA follows: TGCAGCGTTGATCGACAAGACTCAGGCACTGAAGCTTTCTTT. Its translation is CSVDRQDSGTEAFF.